The 20 T cell receptor beta chains reported below all come from one sample, sequenced in a study of T cell responses to AZD1222 COVID-19 vaccine. Libraries were prepared by immunoSEQ multiplex PCR; TCRdb keeps only in-frame clonotypes and omits some of them. This table has 120,000 or so clones, 84% appearing once. The specimen was peripheral blood, collected 28 days after the second AZD1222 dose. The receptors here all came from an adult who received the AZD1222 COVID-19 vaccine.

This rearrangement joins TRBV10-1 to TRBJ2-7, with a tentative D call TRBD1 (6 bases). Trimming stripped 4 bases from V and 6 bases from J, with 16 bases between. Looked up from germline, CDR1 is WNHNN and CDR2 is SYGVQD (reference sequence). This CDR3 has 14 amino acids. This CDR3 reads CASSVETGTREQYF. CDR3 bases: TGCGCCAGCAGTGTAGAAACAGGGACGCGCGAGCAGTACTTC.

This chain joins TRBV7-9 and TRBJ2-7; D is undetermined. The germline CDR1 and CDR2 sequences are SEHNR and FQNEAQ (reference sequence). The V end was cut by 10 bases, the J end by 0 bases, with 13 bases between. CDR3 length equals 13 residues. CDR3 in DNA: TGTGCCACCACCATCGACATCTCCTACGAGCAGTACTTC. Protein sequence: CATTIDISYEQYF.

The chain has TRBV6-5 and TRBJ2-7; 7 bases agree with TRBD2. CDR1 is MNHEY and CDR2 is SVGAGI in the germline V gene. Trimming removed 0 bases from V and 2 bases from J; junction bases left unmatched: 4. The CDR3 spans 15 residues. CDR3 sequence: CASSYSAAGAYEQYF. DNA of the CDR3: TGTGCCAGCAGTTACTCCGCGGCGGGGGCCTACGAGCAGTACTTC.

The chain recombines TRBV30 with TRBJ2-1; 11 bases match TRBD2. After removal of 3 bases from V and 4 bases from J, the junction contained 8 bases not matched to a gene. CDR3 length equals 16 residues. In germline, CDR1 is GTSNPN, CDR2 SVGIG (reference sequence). Written as DNA, the CDR3 is TGTGCCTGGAGGATTAGCGGGGGGGCTATTTACAATGAGCAGTTCTTC. Protein: CAWRISGGAIYNEQFF.

The V and J genes are TRBV7-2 and TRBJ1-5, with D uncertain. CDR1 is SGHTA, CDR2 FQGNSA, per germline. The CDR3 loop spans 14 amino acids. Trimming shortened V by 5 bases and J by 3 bases, and 11 bases separated the two germline ends. CDR3 DNA sequence: TGTGCCAGCAGCCCAGGACCGTTCAATCAGCCCCAGCATTTT. Its translation is CASSPGPFNQPQHF.

The chain carries TRBV27 and TRBJ1-2, with D perhaps matching TRBD1 (6 bases). The germline V gene has CDR1 MNHEY and CDR2 SMNVEV (reference sequence). The CDR3 spans 16 residues. The V end was cut by 0 bases, the J end by 2 bases, with 13 bases between. The CDR3 DNA follows: TGTGCCAGCAGTTTATCGGAGGAGGGGGGAAACTATGGCTACACCTTC. As protein: CASSLSEEGGNYGYTF.

The CDR3 here is CASSLGRYQETQYF. The CDR3 DNA sequence: TGTGCCAGCAGTTTGGGGCGTTACCAAGAGACCCAGTACTTC. V gene TRBV27 combines with J gene TRBJ2-5; TRBD1 is a possible D gene (5 bases). The CDR3 covers 14 residues. Germline CDR1 and CDR2: MNHEY and SMNVEV (reference sequence). V was clipped by 3 bases and J by 0 bases, with 8 bases between them.

This clone has only a few counts. V is TRBV18 and J is TRBJ1-5, with 8 positions matching TRBD1. V shed 6 bases and J 4 bases; nucleotides not matched to a gene: 20. The CDR3 spans 19 residues. Germline V lookup: CDR1 KGHSH, CDR2 LQKENI. CDR3 sequence reads: CASSSTAGTGRSTNQPQHF. In DNA form, the CDR3 reads TGTGCCAGCTCCTCAACTGCCGGGACAGGACGATCGACTAATCAGCCCCAGCATTTT.

V usage is TRBV4-3 and J usage is TRBJ2-5, with D perhaps TRBD2 (6 bases). The CDR3 consists of 16 residues. The germline V gene encodes CDR1 LGHNA and CDR2 YSLEER. The V and J ends lost 6 bases and 3 bases respectively, with 20 bases between them. Here the CDR3 reads CASRPSGLAIEETQYF. DNA for the CDR3: TGCGCCAGCAGGCCAAGTGGGCTAGCGATAGAAGAGACCCAGTACTTC.

J is TRBJ2-7 and V is TRBV10-2; TRBD2 agrees at 10 bases. The CDR3 spans 15 residues. J gave up 7 bases and V 6 bases, and 12 bases lay outside the gene matches. The germline CDR1 and CDR2 sequences are WSHSY and SAAADI. CDR3 region: CASSSASGGFGEQYF. CDR3 nucleotides: TGCGCCAGCAGCTCGGCTAGCGGGGGTTTTGGAGAGCAGTACTTC.

The V and J genes are TRBV5-4 and TRBJ1-3; D ambiguous. In germline, CDR1 is SGHNT, CDR2 YYREEE (reference sequence). V lost 0 bases and J 0 bases, leaving 10 bases between the germline ends. The CDR3 runs 16 residues. Here the CDR3 reads CASSLEGRSSGNTIYF. The CDR3, as DNA: TGTGCCAGCAGCTTGGAGGGCAGGAGCTCTGGAAACACCATATATTTT.

This rearrangement joins TRBV28 to TRBJ2-5; D remains ambiguous. Trimming removed 5 bases from V and 5 bases from J, with 18 bases in between. This CDR3 comprises 15 residues. Germline V gives CDR1 MDHEN, CDR2 SYDVKM. The CDR3 here is CASSPKAYPWETQYF. CDR3 bases: TGTGCCAGCAGTCCGAAGGCGTACCCGTGGGAGACCCAGTACTTC.

This chain uses TRBV21-1 with TRBJ2-5; the tabulated D call, TRBD2, remains unverified against the DNA. TRBV21-1 is a pseudogene locus. The CDR3 length is 16 residues. The CDR3 is CASSRPGGSAQETQYF. The CDR3 DNA sequence: TGTGCCAGCAGCCGCCCGGGGGGCAGCGCCCAAGAGACCCAGTACTTC.

The gene calls are TRBV4-1 and TRBJ1-1, with D possibly being TRBD1 (6 bases). V dropped 1 base and J dropped 1 base, with 10 bases sitting between them. The CDR3 extends over 15 amino acids. CDR1 is MGHRA and CDR2 is YSYEKL in the germline V gene. CDR3 sequence: CASSQADRKNTEAFF. CDR3 bases: TGCGCCAGCAGCCAAGCGGACAGAAAGAACACTGAAGCTTTCTTT.

This chain uses TRBV7-9 with TRBJ1-1; 8 positions match TRBD1. This CDR3 is built from 15 residues. Germline values: CDR1 SEHNR, CDR2 FQNEAQ (reference sequence). J gave up 3 bases and V 5 bases, and 8 bases lay outside the gene matches. CDR3 residues: CASSPPGQGYTEAFF. The CDR3 DNA follows: TGTGCCAGCAGCCCCCCCGGACAGGGTTACACTGAAGCTTTCTTT. Supplemented by reference TRBV7-9 and TRBJ1-1, the full variable domain reads DTGVSQNPRHKITKRGQNVTFRCDPISEHNRLYWYRQTLGQGPEFLTYFQNEAQLEKSRLLSDRFSAERPKGSFSTLEIQRTEQGDSAMYLCASSPPGQGYTEAFFGQGTRLTVV.

The J gene is TRBJ1-3, the V gene TRBV5-6, with a tentative D call TRBD1 (5 bases). The CDR3 totals 17 residues. The V gene's germline CDR1 is SGHDT and CDR2 YYEEEE. Trimming took off 0 bases at V and 0 bases at J, with 13 bases between the two ends. The CDR3 DNA is TGTGCCAGCAGCTTGGCCAGGTGGGGGATCTCTGGAAACACCATATATTTT. Its translation is CASSLARWGISGNTIYF.

The CDR3 sequence: CASSPAEGNQPQHF. The DNA of the CDR3 is TGTGCCAGCTCACCAGCGGAGGGCAATCAGCCCCAGCATTTT. The chain combines TRBV18 with TRBJ1-5; D call uncertain. Germline V gene sequence: CDR1 KGHSH, CDR2 LQKENI. The CDR3 length is 14 residues. V lost 2 bases, J lost 2 bases, and 7 bases lay in between.

DNA of the CDR3: TGCGCCAGCAGCTTAATTGCGGGGCAAGAAAAACTGTTTTTT. Protein: CASSLIAGQEKLFF. The chain links TRBV5-1 to TRBJ1-4, with a tentative D call TRBD1 (5 bases). The CDR3 sequence is 14 residues long. Trimming stripped 2 bases from V and 8 bases from J, with 13 bases between. Germline V gene data show CDR1 as SGHRS and CDR2 as YFSETQ.

The chain has TRBV6-5 and TRBJ2-3, with 10 positions matching TRBD1. Germline lookup yields CDR1 MNHEY and CDR2 SVGAGI. CDR3 size: 14 residues. The ends lost 4 bases at V and 3 bases at J; junction bases unmatched: 1. The CDR3: CASSWGQGTDTQYF. CDR3 sequence (DNA): TGTGCCAGCAGTTGGGGACAGGGGACAGATACGCAGTATTTT.

The rearrangement links TRBV24-1 to TRBJ1-5, with no clear D. Trimming removed 2 bases at V and 8 bases at J, with 9 bases between. This CDR3 has 13 residues. Germline V CDR1 and CDR2: KGHDR, SFDVKD. The CDR3 nucleotides read TGTGCCACCAGTGATTATGCGGGTAAGCCCCAGCATTTT. Translating it yields CATSDYAGKPQHF.